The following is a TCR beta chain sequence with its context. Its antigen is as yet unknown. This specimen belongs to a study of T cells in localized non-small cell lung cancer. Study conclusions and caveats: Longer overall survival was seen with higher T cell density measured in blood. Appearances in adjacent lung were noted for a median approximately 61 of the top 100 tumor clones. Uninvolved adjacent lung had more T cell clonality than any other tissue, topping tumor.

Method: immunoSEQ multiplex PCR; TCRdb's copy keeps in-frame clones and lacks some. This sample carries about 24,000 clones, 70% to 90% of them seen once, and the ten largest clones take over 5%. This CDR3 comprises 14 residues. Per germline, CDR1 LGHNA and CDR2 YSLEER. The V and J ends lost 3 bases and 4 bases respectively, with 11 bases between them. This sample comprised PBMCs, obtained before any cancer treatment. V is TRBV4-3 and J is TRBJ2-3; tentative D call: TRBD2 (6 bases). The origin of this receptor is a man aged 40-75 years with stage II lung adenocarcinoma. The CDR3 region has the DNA TGCGCCAGCAGCCAGGGACTTACTTCAGATACGCAGTATTTT. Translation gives CASSQGLTSDTQYF.